The 8 T cell receptor beta chains below were found in one sample sequenced in a study of blood T cells in healthy people across ages. Primers used in a second PCR of roughly 7 to 11 cycles were a sample-barcoded 5' primer and a J-beta primer mix. MiXCR was run by TCRdb on the 5' RACE reads, yielding one entry per CDR3 protein. Here the sample spans 630,000 or so distinct CDR3 sequences, about 30% being singletons. The material sequenced was blood. These receptors all stem from a woman of 80 years or more in good health.

This clonotype was counted ten times or more. V and J are TRBV20-1 and TRBJ2-1; 7 bases line up with TRBD2. V shed 3 bases, J shed 0 bases, and the junction held 2 bases outside the gene matches. The CDR3 is 14 residues long. CDR1 and CDR2 from the germline V gene are DFQATT and SNEGSKA (reference sequence). CDR3 bases: TGCAGTGCTAGCGGGACTACCTCCTACAATGAGCAGTTCTTC. Encoded protein: CSASGTTSYNEQFF.

With regard to this clonotype: A clone one base away is much larger, so this may be a read error. V and J are TRBV9 and TRBJ2-7, with D perhaps given as TRBD1 or TRBD2 (6 bases each). V shed 5 bases and J shed 7 bases, with 28 bases lying between them. Germline V gene lookup returns CDR1 SGDLS and CDR2 YYNGEE. CDR3 length: 17 residues. CDR3 residues: CASSDPILEGDYGEQYF. CDR3 coding DNA: TGTGCCAGCAGTGACCCCATTCTGGAGGGGGATTACGGTGAGCAGTACTTC.

In regard to this clonotype: This may be a read error: a much more frequent sequence differs by one nucleotide. The chain couples TRBV18 to TRBJ1-1; the match to TRBD1 covers 11 bases. There are 16 residues in the CDR3. The trim removed 3 bases at V and 3 bases at J, leaving 6 bases unmatched. Germline CDR1 KGHSH, CDR2 LQKENI. This chain's CDR3 is CASSPGTGGVDTEAFF. CDR3 DNA sequence: TGTGCCAGCTCACCCGGGACAGGGGGGGTGGACACTGAAGCTTTCTTT.

There are many counts of this clonotype. The CDR3 loop reads CASSPGSNTEAFF. CDR3 nucleotide sequence: TGCGCCAGCAGCCCCGGATCCAACACTGAAGCTTTCTTT. The V gene is TRBV5-1, the J gene TRBJ1-1; D gene ambiguous. V was trimmed by 4 bases and J by 2 bases, leaving 9 bases between them. From germline, CDR1 is SGHRS and CDR2 YFSETQ. The CDR3 is 13 amino acids.

The chain is built from TRBV6-2 or TRBV6-3 and TRBJ1-1; perhaps TRBD1 as D (5 bases). V was clipped by 0 bases and J by 5 bases, with 10 bases between them. The CDR3 covers 14 residues. Germline CDR1 MNHEY, CDR2 SVGEGT. The CDR3 nucleotides read TGTGCCAGCAGTTACTCGGGGCAGAGGACTGAAGCTTTCTTT. Translated, it gives CASSYSGQRTEAFF.

Many counts were recorded for this clonotype. This chain joins TRBV20-1 and TRBJ2-1, with D tentatively TRBD1 (5 bases). The length of the CDR3 is 14 residues. Trimming left V 3 bases short and J 7 bases short, with 16 bases between. Looked up from germline, CDR1 is DFQATT and CDR2 is SNEGSKA (reference sequence). The CDR3 is CSASTRAVSNEQFF. As DNA, the CDR3 is TGCAGTGCTAGTACCAGGGCTGTCTCAAATGAGCAGTTCTTC.

This clonotype was detected ten times or more. V is TRBV7-3 and J is TRBJ2-3; unclear D gene. Germline CDR1 SGHTA, CDR2 FQGTGA. V was clipped by 2 bases and J by 4 bases, with 10 bases between them. The CDR3 spans 14 residues. DNA for the CDR3: TGTGCCAGCAGCTTATACGGGTTTGCAGATACGCAGTATTTT. This translates into CASSLYGFADTQYF.

This clonotype came up many times. The chain carries TRBV10-3 and TRBJ2-1; D may be TRBD1 or TRBD2 (5 bases each). From germline, CDR1 is ENHRY and CDR2 SYGVKD. Trimming removed 6 bases from V and 4 bases from J, with 13 bases in between. The length of the CDR3 is 14 residues. The CDR3 loop reads CAISRDGDYNEQFF. The CDR3 DNA sequence: TGTGCCATCAGCAGGGACGGAGATTACAATGAGCAGTTCTTC.